This TCR beta chain was sequenced during a study of cytomegalovirus exposure and HLA in healthy donors. Whole-study results and caveats: Reported performance of the classifier showed diagnosis of cytomegalovirus status with high specificity and sensitivity. Several of the most significant clusters were apparently associated with common viral pathogens in a later analysis. Among donors in an Asian-associated ancestry cluster, a later analysis reportedly found fewer N-insertions than the approximately 700-donor mean. HLA alleles were associated with some 17,000 TCR beta sequences in a later analysis at 0.05 false discovery rate.

The CDR3 sequence is 13 residues long. Per the germline V gene, CDR1 is MDHEN and CDR2 is SYDVKM. V dropped 7 bases and J dropped 3; count of bases not matched to a gene: 4. This clone is medium-sized within its sample. Its antigen remains unidentified. Both 60 Vbeta primers and 13 Jbeta primers went into the PCR. TCRdb's copy holds only in-frame clones and misses some; the assay was immunoSEQ multiplex PCR. The sample consists of around 130,000 clones, over 60% of them appearing once. This sequence originates from a human donor in good health. Sequencing used PBMCs. This sequence joins TRBV28 and TRBJ2-7, with TRBD1 identical over 9 bases. CDR3 nucleotide sequence: TGTGCCAGCACCCCGACAGGGGGCTACGAGCAGTACTTC. As protein: CASTPTGGYEQYF.